The clone carrying this T cell receptor (beta chain) has only a few counts. No antigen is known for it. The sample belongs to a study of cytomegalovirus exposure and HLA in healthy donors. Findings of the study overall: Per a prior analysis, the majority of TCR beta V segments were productive roughly 87% or roughly 30% of the time. What TCR beta sequences reportedly achieved was accurate prediction of HLA-A and HLA-B alleles in most subjects.

The study ran its PCR with 60 Vbeta and 13 Jbeta primers. Sequencing used immunoSEQ multiplex PCR; TCRdb keeps in-frame clones, though not all of them. The repertoire holds about 160,000 clones, 78% seen once, with around 3.1% in the top ten. Unmatched junction bases numbered 5, after V lost 3 bases and J lost 5 bases. The CDR3 totals 14 residues. Germline lookup yields CDR1 SGHKS and CDR2 YYEKEE (reference sequence). The V gene is TRBV5-5, the J gene TRBJ1-5; 7 bases align to TRBD1. Sequenced input: PBMCs. The TCR comes from a woman in her 40s in good health and CMV-seronegative. The CDR3 region has the DNA TGTGCCAGCAGCTCCGGGACAGCCGATCAGCCCCAGCATTTT. This gives the protein CASSSGTADQPQHF.